This passage covers 10 T cell receptor beta chains from one sample sequenced in a study of blood T cell repertoires in COVID-19. Sequenced by immunoSEQ multiplex PCR; TCRdb stores in-frame clones only, minus some. The data show fewer than 200,000 clones, about 72% seen once. The sample taken for sequencing was PBMCs or T cells enriched from blood (not recorded which). Source of these receptors: a woman between 45 and 60 years old who had recovered from COVID-19.

The rearrangement links TRBV11-3 to TRBJ2-3; 10 nucleotides agree with TRBD1. Germline loops: CDR1 SGHNT, CDR2 YENEEA. Trimming cost V 5 bases and J 4 bases; bases outside gene matches: 3. The CDR3 covers 14 residues. The CDR3 DNA reads as TGTGCCAGCAGCCCCGGACAGGGGGCAGATACGCAGTATTTT. Protein: CASSPGQGADTQYF.

This chain uses TRBV7-9 with TRBJ1-2, with TRBD1 identical over 10 bases. This CDR3 contains 14 residues. Germline CDR1 SEHNR, CDR2 FQNEAQ (reference sequence). V trimming: 3 bases; J trimming: 8 bases; junction bases outside the gene matches: 6. The CDR3 loop is CASSFDRGQGGYTF. Written as DNA, the CDR3 is TGTGCCAGCAGCTTCGACAGGGGGCAAGGGGGCTACACCTTC. The full variable domain, its missing parts supplied by reference TRBV7-9 and TRBJ1-2, is DTGVSQNPRHKITKRGQNVTFRCDPISEHNRLYWYRQTLGQGPEFLTYFQNEAQLEKSRLLSDRFSAERPKGSFSTLEIQRTEQGDSAMYLCASSFDRGQGGYTFGSGTRLTVV.

The V call is TRBV6-5, the J call TRBJ1-2; D gene unclear. CDR3 length: 14 residues. Germline CDR1 MNHEY, CDR2 SVGAGI. Trimming took 0 bases from V and 1 from J, leaving 6 bases between them. CDR3 in DNA: TGTGCCAGCAGTTACTCGAGAATTAACTATGGCTACACCTTC. Translated: CASSYSRINYGYTF.

The chain has TRBV28 and TRBJ2-6; 9 bases agree with TRBD1. This CDR3 is built from 17 residues. Germline CDR1 and CDR2: MDHEN and SYDVKM. After removal of 5 bases from V and 3 bases from J, the junction contained 8 bases not matched to a gene. The CDR3 DNA reads as TGTGCCAGCAGTGCAGGGGACAGGGTCGGTGGGGCCAACGTCCTGACTTTC. It yields the protein CASSAGDRVGGANVLTF. The full variable domain, completed using reference TRBV28 and TRBJ2-6, is DVKVTQSSRYLVKRTGEKVFLECVQDMDHENMFWYRQDPGLGLRLIYFSYDVKMKEKGDIPEGYSVSREKKERFSLILESASTNQTSMYLCASSAGDRVGGANVLTFGAGSRLTVL.

The chain employs TRBV7-2 and TRBJ2-3, with 7 bases lining up with TRBD2. With V trimmed by 0 bases and J by 5 bases, 5 bases remained unmatched. Germline-derived CDR1 and CDR2 are SGHTA and FQGNSA. CDR3 length: 15 amino acids. CDR3 in DNA: TGTGCCAGCAGCTTAGCCGGACTAGGTATAGATACGCAGTATTTT. It encodes CASSLAGLGIDTQYF.

The chain has TRBV7-2 and TRBJ1-1; D is ambiguous. CDR3 length: 14 amino acids. From germline, CDR1 is SGHTA and CDR2 FQGNSA. Trimming pared 2 bases from V and 10 bases from J, leaving 17 bases between. The chain's CDR3 is CASSLSLSPRVAFF. In DNA form, the CDR3 reads TGTGCCAGCAGCTTATCCCTCTCACCCCGCGTAGCTTTCTTT. Full variable domain (rest looked up from reference TRBV7-2 and TRBJ1-1): GAGVSQSPSNKVTEKGKDVELRCDPISGHTALYWYRQSLGQGLEFLIYFQGNSAPDKSGLPSDRFSAERTGGSVSTLTIQRTQQEDSAVYLCASSLSLSPRVAFFGQGTRLTVV.

The J gene is TRBJ1-2, the V gene TRBV9; no clear D gene. The V end lost 1 base, the J end lost 7 bases, and 11 bases lay between the germline ends. The CDR3 is 13 residues long. The germline CDR1 and CDR2 sequences are SGDLS and YYNGEE. The CDR3: CASSVSGTGGYTF. The CDR3 nucleotides are TGTGCCAGCAGCGTAAGTGGCACGGGTGGCTACACCTTC.

Only a few counts were recorded for this clone. The gene calls are TRBV18 and TRBJ1-3, with D hard to call. Trimming left V 5 bases short and J 0 bases short, with 11 bases between. Per germline, CDR1 KGHSH and CDR2 LQKENI. This CDR3 contains 15 residues. The CDR3 DNA follows: TGTGCCAGCTCAACCGCGGCCAGCTCTGGAAACACCATATATTTT. Amino acids: CASSTAASSGNTIYF.

The J gene is TRBJ1-4, the V gene TRBV9; the match to TRBD1 covers 7 bases. CDR3 length: 16 residues. Trimming at V came to 3 bases and at J to 0 bases, leaving 5 bases not matched to a gene. Per germline, CDR1 SGDLS and CDR2 YYNGEE. Written as DNA, the CDR3 is TGTGCCAGCAGCGAAAGAGGACAGGCAACTAATGAAAAACTGTTTTTT. This encodes CASSERGQATNEKLFF.

This chain uses TRBV28 with TRBJ2-7, with 7 bases aligning to TRBD2. Germline V gives CDR1 MDHEN, CDR2 SYDVKM. The junction had 12 bases not matched to a gene; V was cut back by 5 bases and J by 2 bases. The CDR3 has 16 residues. The CDR3 nucleotides are TGTGCCAGCAGTCCACCCTGGACTAGTCCTACCTACGAGCAGTACTTC. It is translated as CASSPPWTSPTYEQYF.